This T cell receptor beta chain was recorded in a study of metastatic and nonmetastatic thyroid tumors. On the study more broadly: A comparison of repertoires was made across blood and tumor or nodule tissue from malignant and benign thyroid patients.

Original processing notes: Construction of a distant-metastasis classifier for papillary thyroid cancer relied on CDR3 differences across clinicopathological groups. TCRdb re-clonotyped the PCR reads through MiXCR. Here the V and J calls rest on TCRdb's processing, not on the authors' analysis. The sample contains about 6,500 clones, approximately 34% of which appear only once. Patients underwent thyroid surgery, and none had received any treatment before it. Worth noting for this clone: Its antigen is still unknown.

Study-wide findings and caveats: Relative to benign nodules, malignant thyroid tumors were reportedly characterized by significantly elevated TCR beta diversity in blood and tumor.

V shed 3 bases and J shed 0 bases, with 6 bases lying between them. The CDR3 runs to 14 residues. The sequenced sample was adjacent normal tissue. V gene TRBV12-3 or TRBV12-4 combines with J gene TRBJ1-5; D is uncertain. The clonotype originates from a female donor with papillary thyroid cancer or a benign thyroid nodule (not recorded which). Some clones in this sample may be carry-over from other donors' samples. The CDR3 is CASSFLGSNQPQHF. The CDR3 bases are TGTGCCAGCAGTTTTCTCGGTAGCAATCAGCCCCAGCATTTT.